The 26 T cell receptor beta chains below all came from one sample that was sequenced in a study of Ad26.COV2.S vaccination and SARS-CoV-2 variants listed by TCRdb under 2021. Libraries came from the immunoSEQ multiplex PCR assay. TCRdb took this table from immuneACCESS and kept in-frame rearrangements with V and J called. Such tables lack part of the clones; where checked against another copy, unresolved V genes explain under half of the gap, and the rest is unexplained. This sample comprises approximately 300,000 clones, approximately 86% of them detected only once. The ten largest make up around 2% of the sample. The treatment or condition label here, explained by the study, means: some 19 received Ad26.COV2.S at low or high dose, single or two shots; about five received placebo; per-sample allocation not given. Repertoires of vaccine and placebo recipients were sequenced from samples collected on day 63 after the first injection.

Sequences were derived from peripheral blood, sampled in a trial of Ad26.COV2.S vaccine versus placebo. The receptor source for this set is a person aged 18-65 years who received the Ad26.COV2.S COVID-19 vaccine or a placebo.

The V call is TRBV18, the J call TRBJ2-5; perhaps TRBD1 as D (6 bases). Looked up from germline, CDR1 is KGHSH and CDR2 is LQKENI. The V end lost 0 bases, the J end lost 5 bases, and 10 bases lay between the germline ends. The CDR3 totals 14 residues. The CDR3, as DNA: TGTGCCAGCTCACCACCGGGGGCAGGCGAGACCCAGTACTTC. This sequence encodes CASSPPGAGETQYF. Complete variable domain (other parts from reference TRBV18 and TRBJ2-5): NAGVMQNPRHLVRRRGQEARLRCSPMKGHSHVYWYRQLPEEGLKFMVYLQKENIIDESGMPKERFSAEFPKEGPSILRIQQVVRGDSAAYFCASSPPGAGETQYFGPGTRLLVL.

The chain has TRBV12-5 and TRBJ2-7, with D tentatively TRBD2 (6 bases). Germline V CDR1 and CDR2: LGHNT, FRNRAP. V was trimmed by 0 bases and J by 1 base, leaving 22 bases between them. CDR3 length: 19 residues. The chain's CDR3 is CASGLVPRRELSRSYEQYF. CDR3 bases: TGTGCTAGTGGTTTGGTACCCAGGAGGGAGCTCTCTCGGTCCTACGAGCAGTACTTC.

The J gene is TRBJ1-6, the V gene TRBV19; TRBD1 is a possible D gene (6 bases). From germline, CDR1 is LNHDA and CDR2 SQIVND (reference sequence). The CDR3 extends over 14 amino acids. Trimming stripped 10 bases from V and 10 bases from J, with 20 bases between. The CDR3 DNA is TGTGCCACCTCAGGGGCAGGTCTATGGTCACCCCTCCACTTT. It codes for CATSGAGLWSPLHF.

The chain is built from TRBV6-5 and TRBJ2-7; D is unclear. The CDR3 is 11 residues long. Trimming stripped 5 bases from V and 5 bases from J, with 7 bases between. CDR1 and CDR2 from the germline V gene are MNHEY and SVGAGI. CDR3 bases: TGTGCCAGCAGTCAACTAAACGAGCAGTACTTC. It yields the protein CASSQLNEQYF.

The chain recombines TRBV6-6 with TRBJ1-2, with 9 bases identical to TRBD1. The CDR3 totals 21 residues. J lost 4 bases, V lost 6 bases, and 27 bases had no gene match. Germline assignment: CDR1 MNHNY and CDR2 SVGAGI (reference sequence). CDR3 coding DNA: TGTGCCAGCAGCCAAAACCAGTACCTATCGGGACAGGGTCTTAACGGCTATGGCTACACCTTC. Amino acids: CASSQNQYLSGQGLNGYGYTF.

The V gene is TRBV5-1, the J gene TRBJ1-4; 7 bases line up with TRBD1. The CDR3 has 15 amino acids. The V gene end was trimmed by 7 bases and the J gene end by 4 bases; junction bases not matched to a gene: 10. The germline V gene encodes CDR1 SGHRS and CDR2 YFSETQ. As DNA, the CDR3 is TGCGCCAGCCGCCGGGGAGGGGGCGGTAATGAAAAACTGTTTTTT. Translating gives CASRRGGGGNEKLFF.

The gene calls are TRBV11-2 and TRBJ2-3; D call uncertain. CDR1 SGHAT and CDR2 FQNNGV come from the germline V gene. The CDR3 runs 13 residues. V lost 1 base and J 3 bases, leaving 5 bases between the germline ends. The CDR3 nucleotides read TGTGCCAGCAGCTTAGGGTGGACAGATACGCAGTATTTT. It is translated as CASSLGWTDTQYF.

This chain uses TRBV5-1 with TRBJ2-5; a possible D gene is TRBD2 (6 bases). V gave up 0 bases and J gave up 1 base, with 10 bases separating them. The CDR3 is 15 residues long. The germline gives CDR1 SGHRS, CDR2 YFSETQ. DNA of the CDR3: TGCGCCAGCAGCTTGGGGGACTTACTCCAAGAGACCCAGTACTTC. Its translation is CASSLGDLLQETQYF.

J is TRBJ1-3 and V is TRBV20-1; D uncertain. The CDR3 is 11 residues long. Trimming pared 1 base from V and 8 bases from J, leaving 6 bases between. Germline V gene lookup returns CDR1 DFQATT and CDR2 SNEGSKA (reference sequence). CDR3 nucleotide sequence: TGCAGTGCTAGAGTGGACCACACCATATATTTT. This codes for CSARVDHTIYF.

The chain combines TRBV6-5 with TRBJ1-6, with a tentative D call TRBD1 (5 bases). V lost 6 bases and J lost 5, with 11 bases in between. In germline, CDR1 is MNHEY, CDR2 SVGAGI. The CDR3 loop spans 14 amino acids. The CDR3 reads CASSRDGNNSPLHF. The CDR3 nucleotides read TGTGCCAGCAGCCGGGACGGAAATAATTCACCCCTCCACTTT.

The CDR3 is CAISDDPVGTGVETQYF. The DNA of the CDR3 is TGTGCCATCAGTGACGACCCGGTGGGGACAGGGGTAGAGACCCAGTACTTC. V usage is TRBV10-3 and J usage is TRBJ2-5; TRBD1 agrees at 10 bases. Germline V gene data show CDR1 as ENHRY and CDR2 as SYGVKD. This CDR3 comprises 17 residues. Losses at the gene ends were 3 bases for V and 4 bases for J; bases not matched to a gene: 11.

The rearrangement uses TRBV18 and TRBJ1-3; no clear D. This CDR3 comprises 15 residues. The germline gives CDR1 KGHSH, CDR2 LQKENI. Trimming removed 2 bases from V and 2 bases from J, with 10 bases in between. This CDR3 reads CASSPSGGPGNTIYF. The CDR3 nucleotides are TGTGCCAGCTCACCATCGGGCGGTCCTGGAAACACCATATATTTT.

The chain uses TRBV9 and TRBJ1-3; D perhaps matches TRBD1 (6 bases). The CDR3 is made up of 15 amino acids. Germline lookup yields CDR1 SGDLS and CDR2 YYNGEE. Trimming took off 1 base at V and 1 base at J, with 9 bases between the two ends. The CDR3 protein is CASSVSQGSGNTIYF. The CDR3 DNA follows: TGTGCCAGCAGCGTATCGCAGGGGTCTGGAAACACCATATATTTT.

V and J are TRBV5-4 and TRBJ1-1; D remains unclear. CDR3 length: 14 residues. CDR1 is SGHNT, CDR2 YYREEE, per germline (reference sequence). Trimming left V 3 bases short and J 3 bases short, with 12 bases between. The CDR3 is CASSWRSEDTEAFF. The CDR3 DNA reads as TGTGCCAGCAGCTGGCGGTCCGAGGACACTGAAGCTTTCTTT.

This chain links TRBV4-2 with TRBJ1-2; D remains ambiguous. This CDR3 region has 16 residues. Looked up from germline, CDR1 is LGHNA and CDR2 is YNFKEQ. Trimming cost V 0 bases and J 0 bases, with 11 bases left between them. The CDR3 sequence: CASSQDTANSNYGYTF. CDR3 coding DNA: TGTGCCAGCAGCCAAGATACAGCCAACTCTAACTATGGCTACACCTTC.

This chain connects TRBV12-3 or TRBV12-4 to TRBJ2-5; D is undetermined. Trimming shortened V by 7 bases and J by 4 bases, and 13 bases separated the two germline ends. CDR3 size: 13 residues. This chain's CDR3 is CASTDRRLETQYF. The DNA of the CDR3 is TGTGCCAGCACCGATCGGAGATTAGAGACCCAGTACTTC.

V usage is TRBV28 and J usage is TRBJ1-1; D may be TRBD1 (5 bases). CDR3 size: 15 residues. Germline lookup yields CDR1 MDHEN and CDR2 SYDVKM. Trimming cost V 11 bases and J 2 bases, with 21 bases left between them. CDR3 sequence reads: CACRDFRRSNTEAFF. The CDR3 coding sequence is TGTGCCTGCCGGGACTTCCGGCGGAGTAACACTGAAGCTTTCTTT.

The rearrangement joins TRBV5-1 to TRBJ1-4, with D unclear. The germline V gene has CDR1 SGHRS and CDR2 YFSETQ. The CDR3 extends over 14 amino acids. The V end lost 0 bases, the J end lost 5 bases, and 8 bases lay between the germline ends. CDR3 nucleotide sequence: TGCGCCAGCAGCTTGGAACGAGGGAATGAAAAACTGTTTTTT. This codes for CASSLERGNEKLFF.

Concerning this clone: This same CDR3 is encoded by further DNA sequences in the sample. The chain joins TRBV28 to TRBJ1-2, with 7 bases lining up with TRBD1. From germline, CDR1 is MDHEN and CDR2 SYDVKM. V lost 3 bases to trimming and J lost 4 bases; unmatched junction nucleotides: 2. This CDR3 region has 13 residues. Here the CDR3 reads CASSLGQSYGYTF. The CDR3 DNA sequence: TGTGCCAGCAGTTTGGGACAGTCCTATGGCTACACCTTC.

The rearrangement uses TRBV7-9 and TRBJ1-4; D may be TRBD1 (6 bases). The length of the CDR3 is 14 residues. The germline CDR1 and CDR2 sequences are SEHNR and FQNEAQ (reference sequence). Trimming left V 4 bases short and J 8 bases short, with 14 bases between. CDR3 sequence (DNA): TGTGCCAGCAGCTCCGCGGGGGGCAGGGAAAAACTGTTTTTT. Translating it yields CASSSAGGREKLFF. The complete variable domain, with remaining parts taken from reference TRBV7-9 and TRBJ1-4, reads DTGVSQNPRHKITKRGQNVTFRCDPISEHNRLYWYRQTLGQGPEFLTYFQNEAQLEKSRLLSDRFSAERPKGSFSTLEIQRTEQGDSAMYLCASSSAGGREKLFFGSGTQLSVL.

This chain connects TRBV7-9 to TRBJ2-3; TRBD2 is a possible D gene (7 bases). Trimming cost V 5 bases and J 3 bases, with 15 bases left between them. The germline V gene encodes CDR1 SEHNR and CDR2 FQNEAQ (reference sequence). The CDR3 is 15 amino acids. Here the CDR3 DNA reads TGTGCCAGCAGCCGGGGGCGGGGGACAACAGATACGCAGTATTTT. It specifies CASSRGRGTTDTQYF.

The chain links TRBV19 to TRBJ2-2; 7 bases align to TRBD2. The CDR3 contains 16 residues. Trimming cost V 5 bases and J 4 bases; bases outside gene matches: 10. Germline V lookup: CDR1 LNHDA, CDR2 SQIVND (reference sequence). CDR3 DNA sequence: TGTGCCAGTAGTCGGAGTGGCGGGGGTGGCACCGGGGAGCTGTTTTTT. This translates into CASSRSGGGGTGELFF.

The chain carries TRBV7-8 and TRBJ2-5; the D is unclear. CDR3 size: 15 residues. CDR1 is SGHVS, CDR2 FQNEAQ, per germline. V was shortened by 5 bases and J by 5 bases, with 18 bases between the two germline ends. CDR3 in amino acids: CASSAHLDPVETQYF. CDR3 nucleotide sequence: TGTGCCAGCAGCGCACACCTGGACCCTGTGGAGACCCAGTACTTC.

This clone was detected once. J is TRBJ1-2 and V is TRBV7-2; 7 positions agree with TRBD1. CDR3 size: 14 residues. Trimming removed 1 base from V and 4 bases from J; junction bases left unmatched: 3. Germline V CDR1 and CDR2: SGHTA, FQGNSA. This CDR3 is CASSLGGTAYGYTF. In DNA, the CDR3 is TGTGCCAGCAGCTTAGGGGGGACAGCCTATGGCTACACCTTC.

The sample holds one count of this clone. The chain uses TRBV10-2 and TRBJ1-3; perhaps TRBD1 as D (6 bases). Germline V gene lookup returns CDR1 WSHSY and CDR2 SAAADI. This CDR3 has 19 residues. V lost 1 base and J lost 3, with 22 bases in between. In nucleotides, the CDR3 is TGCGCCAGCAGTGAGTGGGGACCGGGACACCCAATTTATGGAAACACCATATATTTT. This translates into CASSEWGPGHPIYGNTIYF.

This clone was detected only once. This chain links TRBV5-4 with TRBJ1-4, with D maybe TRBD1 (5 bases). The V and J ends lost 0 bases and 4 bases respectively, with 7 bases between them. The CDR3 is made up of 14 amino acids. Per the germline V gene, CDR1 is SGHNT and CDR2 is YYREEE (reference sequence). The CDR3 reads CASSLAGFNEKLFF. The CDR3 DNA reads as TGTGCCAGCAGCTTGGCAGGGTTTAATGAAAAACTGTTTTTT. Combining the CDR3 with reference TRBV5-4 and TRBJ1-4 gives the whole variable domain ETGVTQSPTHLIKTRGQQVTLRCSSQSGHNTVSWYQQALGQGPQFIFQYYREEENGRGNFPPRFSGLQFPNYSSELNVNALELDDSALYLCASSLAGFNEKLFFGSGTQLSVL.